The 24 T cell receptor beta chains listed next were all sequenced from one sample in a study of blood T cell repertoires in COVID-19. Only in-frame clones appear in the TCRdb table, and some are missing; sequencing was by immunoSEQ multiplex PCR. This table holds some 270,000 clones, about 88% found once. The sample taken for sequencing was PBMCs or T cells enriched from blood (not recorded which). The receptors were gathered from a woman in her forties or fifties who had been exposed to COVID-19.

This clone was picked up a small number of times. The chain uses TRBV5-4 and TRBJ2-3; a possible D gene is TRBD2 (6 bases). The germline V gene encodes CDR1 SGHNT and CDR2 YYREEE (reference sequence). The CDR3 contains 14 residues. Trimming pared 4 bases from V and 0 bases from J, leaving 9 bases between. The CDR3 protein is CASSAGTSTDTQYF. CDR3 sequence (DNA): TGTGCCAGCAGCGCGGGGACTAGCACAGATACGCAGTATTTT. Together with reference TRBV5-4 and TRBJ2-3, the CDR3 gives the full variable domain: ETGVTQSPTHLIKTRGQQVTLRCSSQSGHNTVSWYQQALGQGPQFIFQYYREEENGRGNFPPRFSGLQFPNYSSELNVNALELDDSALYLCASSAGTSTDTQYFGPGTRLTVL.

The J gene is TRBJ2-1, the V gene TRBV11-2, with D possibly TRBD1 on 5 matching bases. There are 13 residues in the CDR3. Germline loops: CDR1 SGHAT, CDR2 FQNNGV. V lost 1 base and J 5 bases, leaving 6 bases between the germline ends. CDR3 loop: CASSLGQHNEQFF. In DNA form, the CDR3 reads TGTGCCAGCAGCTTAGGACAGCACAATGAGCAGTTCTTC.

This clone was counted a few times. The chain combines TRBV7-2 with TRBJ1-1, with D unresolved. The CDR3 covers 15 residues. Trimming shortened V by 3 bases and J by 5 bases, and 16 bases separated the two germline ends. Germline CDR1 reads SGHTA; CDR2 reads FQGNSA. CDR3 bases: TGTGCCAGCAGCTTCCCAGAAGGGTCGGGGACTGAAGCTTTCTTT. Translated: CASSFPEGSGTEAFF.

This clone was counted a single time. The J gene is TRBJ1-3, the V gene TRBV12-3 or TRBV12-4, with D maybe TRBD1 (6 bases). V was pared by 7 bases and J by 8 bases, with 9 bases between. This CDR3 contains 11 residues. For the CDR3, the DNA is TGTGCCAGCATTCAGGGGCACACCATATATTTT. Amino acid sequence: CASIQGHTIYF.

The count of this clone is one. This rearrangement joins TRBV24-1 to TRBJ2-2; 8 bases line up with TRBD2. This CDR3 is 17 amino acids long. Germline V lookup: CDR1 KGHDR, CDR2 SFDVKD. V was pared by 7 bases and J by 3 bases, with 12 bases of the junction left unmatched. CDR3: CATSKTGLVDDTGELFF. The CDR3 nucleotides read TGTGCCACCAGCAAGACGGGACTAGTAGATGACACCGGGGAGCTGTTTTTT.

The chain joins TRBV5-5 to TRBJ1-1, with 9 bases that match TRBD1. V dropped 2 bases and J dropped 10; count of bases not matched to a gene: 6. The CDR3 is 13 amino acids. The V gene's germline CDR1 is SGHKS and CDR2 YYEKEE (reference sequence). The CDR3 reads CASSFRQGVVAFF. The CDR3 coding sequence is TGTGCCAGCAGCTTCCGACAGGGGGTAGTAGCTTTCTTT.

The gene calls are TRBV18 and TRBJ2-5; a possible D gene is TRBD2 (6 bases). Trimming left V 6 bases short and J 1 base short, with 9 bases between. This CDR3 region has 13 residues. Germline V gives CDR1 KGHSH, CDR2 LQKENI. The CDR3 nucleotides are TGTGCCAGCTCCGGGACTCTCCAAGAGACCCAGTACTTC. This gives the protein CASSGTLQETQYF.

The chain joins TRBV27 to TRBJ1-1, with 11 bases that match TRBD1. V shed 2 bases, J shed 6 bases, and the junction held 11 bases outside the gene matches. The CDR3 loop spans 17 amino acids. Germline V gene data show CDR1 as MNHEY and CDR2 as SMNVEV (reference sequence). CDR3 sequence (DNA): TGTGCCAGCAGTTTACTTGGGACAGGGGGTCCGAGGGCTGAAGCTTTCTTT. Its protein is CASSLLGTGGPRAEAFF.

The chain joins TRBV19 to TRBJ2-2; tentatively, D is TRBD1 (6 bases). This CDR3 contains 16 residues. V was trimmed by 5 bases and J by 3 bases, leaving 16 bases between them. CDR1 and CDR2 (germline): LNHDA, SQIVND (reference sequence). The CDR3 DNA sequence: TGTGCCAGTAGTCCGTATACAGGGTGGGACACCGGGGAGCTGTTTTTT. Its protein is CASSPYTGWDTGELFF.

Details on this clone: The sample carries other DNA sequences with the same CDR3. The chain recombines TRBV5-1 with TRBJ2-1, with D possibly TRBD2 on 6 matching bases. V was pared by 0 bases and J by 6 bases, with 10 bases between. The length of the CDR3 is 14 residues. Germline V gene data show CDR1 as SGHRS and CDR2 as YFSETQ. CDR3 loop: CASSLARGGNEQFF. As DNA, the CDR3 is TGCGCCAGCAGCTTGGCCCGGGGAGGCAATGAGCAGTTCTTC.

Here the CDR3 reads CASSTPFRGTEAFF. CDR3 DNA sequence: TGTGCCAGCAGTACCCCATTCCGGGGTACTGAAGCTTTCTTT. This chain joins TRBV7-9 and TRBJ1-1; no reliable D call. This CDR3 has 14 residues. Germline assignment: CDR1 SEHNR and CDR2 FQNEAQ (reference sequence). V gave up 6 bases and J gave up 5 bases, with 16 bases separating them.

The table lists this clone with a count of one. V usage is TRBV6-6 and J usage is TRBJ2-7, with 10 bases aligning to TRBD1. The CDR3 has 15 residues. Germline loops: CDR1 MNHNY, CDR2 SVGAGI (reference sequence). The V gene end was trimmed by 6 bases and the J gene end by 5 bases; junction bases not matched to a gene: 10. The CDR3 DNA reads TGTGCCAGCAGCCTACTCGGGACAGGGGCGGACGAGCAGTACTTC. Encoded protein: CASSLLGTGADEQYF.

The chain employs TRBV5-1 and TRBJ1-2, with D possibly TRBD1 on 6 matching bases. This CDR3 is built from 15 residues. CDR1 is SGHRS and CDR2 is YFSETQ in the germline V gene. Trimming shortened V by 1 base and J by 4 bases, and 14 bases separated the two germline ends. The CDR3 sequence: CASSLSGEGSYGYTF. The CDR3 DNA is TGCGCCAGCAGCTTGTCAGGGGAGGGAAGCTATGGCTACACCTTC.

This clone has only one observation. Written as DNA, the CDR3 is TGTGCCAGCAGCCAACGAGGGGGCTACACTGAAGCTTTCTTT. Its translation: CASSQRGGYTEAFF. The gene calls are TRBV3-1 (or the pseudogene TRBV3-2) and TRBJ1-1, with 7 nucleotides matching TRBD1. The CDR3 runs to 14 residues. The germline V gene has CDR1 LGHDT and CDR2 YNNKEL (reference sequence). The ends lost 2 bases at V and 3 bases at J; junction bases unmatched: 3.

The rearrangement joins TRBV3-1 (or the pseudogene TRBV3-2) to TRBJ2-4; D perhaps matches TRBD2 (6 bases). V lost 1 base and J 1 base, leaving 8 bases between the germline ends. Germline V CDR1 and CDR2: LGHDT, YNNKEL (reference sequence). This CDR3 spans 15 amino acids. The CDR3: CASSQGAGAKNIQYF. CDR3 nucleotides: TGTGCCAGCAGCCAAGGGGCGGGGGCCAAAAACATTCAGTACTTC.

The chain carries TRBV7-2 and TRBJ2-1, with 13 bases fitting TRBD2. The V gene's germline CDR1 is SGHTA and CDR2 FQGNSA. This CDR3 has 17 residues. The ends lost 5 bases at V and 1 base at J; junction bases unmatched: 5. CDR3 loop: CASSPGGLAGSYNEQFF. The CDR3 region has the DNA TGTGCCAGCAGCCCAGGGGGACTAGCGGGGTCCTACAATGAGCAGTTCTTC.

The V and J genes are TRBV6-5 and TRBJ1-1; 7 bases are shared with TRBD1. The length of the CDR3 is 13 residues. With V trimmed by 7 bases and J by 0 bases, 2 bases remained unmatched. CDR1 and CDR2 (germline): MNHEY, SVGAGI. The CDR3 bases are TGTGCCAGCATCGGACAGGTGAACACTGAAGCTTTCTTT. It translates to CASIGQVNTEAFF.

This clone appeared once. The chain has TRBV25-1 and TRBJ2-5; 14 bases align to TRBD2. This CDR3 has 17 amino acids. Unmatched junction bases numbered 6, after V lost 1 base and J lost 5 bases. Germline loops: CDR1 MGHDK, CDR2 SYGVNS. CDR3 amino acids: CASSEWGLAGAGETQYF. The CDR3 region has the DNA TGTGCCAGCAGTGAATGGGGACTAGCGGGGGCCGGGGAGACCCAGTACTTC.

CDR3 in DNA: TGTGCCAGCACCCCAGGGGCGGGGGGGAGGAATGAGCAGTTCTTC. It translates to CASTPGAGGRNEQFF. This rearrangement joins TRBV9 to TRBJ2-1, with 9 positions matching TRBD2. V gave up 6 bases and J gave up 7 bases; unmatched junction bases: 11. Germline loops: CDR1 SGDLS, CDR2 YYNGEE. The CDR3 extends over 15 amino acids.

A single count supports this clone. The gene calls are TRBV28 and TRBJ1-2; maybe TRBD1 (5 bases). The CDR3 consists of 14 residues. V lost 11 bases and J 4 bases, leaving 20 bases between the germline ends. Germline assignment: CDR1 MDHEN and CDR2 SYDVKM. The CDR3 reads CAAHPGVISYGYTF. DNA for the CDR3: TGTGCCGCTCATCCGGGGGTTATCTCCTATGGCTACACCTTC.

This sequence joins TRBV18 and TRBJ1-5; TRBD1 matches at 7 bases. Germline V gene data show CDR1 as KGHSH and CDR2 as LQKENI. The CDR3 length is 13 residues. With 3 bases clipped from V and 5 bases from J, the junction kept 1 base outside the gene matches. The CDR3 is CASSPQGDQPQHF. The CDR3 DNA sequence: TGTGCCAGCTCACCCCAGGGGGATCAGCCCCAGCATTTT.

This clone was recorded a few times. This rearrangement joins TRBV6-5 to TRBJ2-7, with TRBD2 matching 7 bases. CDR1 MNHEY and CDR2 SVGAGI come from the germline V gene. V lost 6 bases to trimming and J lost 4 bases; unmatched junction nucleotides: 9. This CDR3 spans 14 amino acids. The CDR3 DNA reads as TGTGCCAGCAGGTTAGCTGGCGGGGGTTACGAGCAGTACTTC. Protein sequence: CASRLAGGGYEQYF.

This clone was detected only a few times. CDR3 nucleotides: TGTGCCAGTAGTCGACAGGGGTCGGATGAAAAACTGTTTTTT. It yields the protein CASSRQGSDEKLFF. The chain links TRBV19 to TRBJ1-4; 8 positions agree with TRBD1. Germline-derived CDR1 and CDR2 are LNHDA and SQIVND (reference sequence). CDR3 length: 14 amino acids. J gave up 6 bases and V 5 bases, and 5 bases lay outside the gene matches.

This clone was seen just once. The chain recombines TRBV6-5 with TRBJ2-7; maybe TRBD1 (5 bases). The CDR3 has 15 amino acids. Germline CDR1 is MNHEY and CDR2 is SVGAGI. The V end lost 3 bases, the J end lost 3 bases, and 15 bases lay between the germline ends. The CDR3 DNA reads TGTGCCAGCAGTTATAACCAGGGCGCCCGCTACGAGCAGTACTTC. It is translated as CASSYNQGARYEQYF.